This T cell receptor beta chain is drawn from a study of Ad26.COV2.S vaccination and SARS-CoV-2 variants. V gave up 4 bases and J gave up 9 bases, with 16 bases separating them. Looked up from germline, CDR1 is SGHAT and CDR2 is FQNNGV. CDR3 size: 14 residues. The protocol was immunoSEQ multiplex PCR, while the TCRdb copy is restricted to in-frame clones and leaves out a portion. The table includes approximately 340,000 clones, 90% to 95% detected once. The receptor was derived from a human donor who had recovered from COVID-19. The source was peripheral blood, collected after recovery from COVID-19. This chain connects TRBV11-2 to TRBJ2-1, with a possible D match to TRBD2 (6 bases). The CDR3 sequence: CASSSVGGQFEQFF. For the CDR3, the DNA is TGTGCCAGCAGCTCCGTAGGAGGGCAGTTTGAGCAGTTCTTC.